This T cell receptor beta chain was identified in a study of blood T cells in healthy people across ages. Each sample had at least 6 million PBMCs isolated. Together with a sample-barcoded 5' primer, a J-beta primer mix was included in a second PCR lasting roughly 6 to 12 cycles. Samples each returned at least 3 million CDR3-containing paired-end reads. From the 5' RACE reads, TCRdb called clonotypes with MiXCR, one entry per CDR3 protein. The repertoire holds about 900,000 distinct CDR3 sequences, with around 68% as singletons. Germline CDR1 is LNHNV and CDR2 is YYDKDF (reference sequence). V lost 0 bases to trimming and J lost 7 bases; unmatched junction nucleotides: 5. This CDR3 contains 14 residues.

Sequenced input: blood. The TCR was taken from a man aged 25 to 40 in good health. The V and J genes are TRBV15 and TRBJ1-2, with 7 bases identical to TRBD1. CDR3 sequence (DNA): TGTGCCACCAGCAGAGATGGCAGGGGGGCTGGCTACACCTTC. Protein sequence: CATSRDGRGAGYTF.